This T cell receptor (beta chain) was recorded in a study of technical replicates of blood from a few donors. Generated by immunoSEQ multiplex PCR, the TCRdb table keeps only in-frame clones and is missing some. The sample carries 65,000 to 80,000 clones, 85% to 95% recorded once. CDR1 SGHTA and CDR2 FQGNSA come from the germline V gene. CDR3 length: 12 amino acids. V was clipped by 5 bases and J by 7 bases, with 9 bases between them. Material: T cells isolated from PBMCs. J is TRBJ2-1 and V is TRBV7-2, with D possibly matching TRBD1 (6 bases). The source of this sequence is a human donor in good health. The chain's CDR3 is CASSQGLNEQFF. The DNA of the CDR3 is TGTGCCAGCAGCCAGGGGTTGAATGAGCAGTTCTTC. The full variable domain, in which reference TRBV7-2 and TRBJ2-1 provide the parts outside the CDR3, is GAGVSQSPSNKVTEKGKDVELRCDPISGHTALYWYRQSLGQGLEFLIYFQGNSAPDKSGLPSDRFSAERTGGSVSTLTIQRTQQEDSAVYLCASSQGLNEQFFGPGTRLTVL.